Below, one T cell receptor beta chain is given with its context. The record originates from a study of immune cell composition in non-small cell lung cancer. Method: immunoSEQ multiplex PCR; TCRdb's copy keeps in-frame clones and lacks some. This sample yields approximately 9,100 clones, of which roughly 80% are seen a single time; under 10% belongs to the top ten. This CDR3 region has 14 residues. V was trimmed by 9 bases and J by 6 bases, leaving 18 bases between them. CDR1 MDHEN and CDR2 SYDVKM come from the germline V gene. The chain uses TRBV28 and TRBJ1-5, with a possible D match to TRBD1 (5 bases). The sequenced material came from lung tumor tissue. The source is a human donor with non-small cell lung cancer. Here the CDR3 reads CASRPGGERQPQHF. Here the CDR3 DNA reads TGTGCCAGTCGCCCGGGGGGGGAGCGTCAGCCCCAGCATTTT.